This TCR beta chain was sequenced in a study of cytomegalovirus exposure and HLA in healthy donors. Study-wide background: Inside one of the first data releases sat 85 million or so unique TCRs taken from HLA-typed donors. General study results and limits: It was reportedly the case that the classifier diagnosed cytomegalovirus status with high specificity and sensitivity.

Healthy bone marrow donors supplied every sample. With 60 Vbeta and 13 Jbeta primers, the PCR was carried out. Method: immunoSEQ multiplex PCR; TCRdb's copy keeps in-frame clones and lacks some. Of 170,000 or so clones in the sample, around 75% were seen once. To note about this clone: As yet, its antigen is unknown.

Source material: PBMCs. This sequence was found in a male donor in good health and CMV-seronegative.

The CDR3 spells CASSRRTSGGIHEQFF. The CDR3 coding sequence is TGTGCCAGCAGCCGACGGACTAGCGGGGGGATACATGAGCAGTTCTTC. The rearrangement links TRBV11-2 to TRBJ2-1, with 14 bases matching TRBD2. There are 16 residues in the CDR3. CDR1 and CDR2 (germline): SGHAT, FQNNGV. Trimming cost V 5 bases and J 8 bases; bases outside gene matches: 8.